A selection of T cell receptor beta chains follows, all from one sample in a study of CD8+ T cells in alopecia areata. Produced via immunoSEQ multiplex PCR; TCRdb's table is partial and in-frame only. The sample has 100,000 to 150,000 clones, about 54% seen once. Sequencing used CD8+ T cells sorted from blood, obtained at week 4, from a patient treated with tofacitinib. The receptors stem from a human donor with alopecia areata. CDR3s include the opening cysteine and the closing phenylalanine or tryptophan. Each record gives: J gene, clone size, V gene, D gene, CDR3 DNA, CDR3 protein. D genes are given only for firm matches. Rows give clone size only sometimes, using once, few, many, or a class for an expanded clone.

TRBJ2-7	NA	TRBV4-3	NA	TGCGCCAGCAGCCAAGATCGTGGGAGACCCTACGAGCAGTACTTC	CASSQDRGRPYEQYF
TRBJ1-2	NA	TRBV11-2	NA	TGTGCCAGCAGCTTAGGGCCGGAAGACTACACCTTC	CASSLGPEDYTF
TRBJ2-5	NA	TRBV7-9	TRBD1	TGTGCCAGCAGCTTCGGGACAGAAGAGACCCAGTACTTC	CASSFGTEETQYF
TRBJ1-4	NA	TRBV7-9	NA	TGTGCCAGCTCCGGTCAGCCGAATGAAAAACTGTTTTTT	CASSGQPNEKLFF
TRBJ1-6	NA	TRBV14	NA	TGTGCCAGCAGCCTAACCTTGGACGGAACCAATTCACCCCTCCACTTT	CASSLTLDGTNSPLHF
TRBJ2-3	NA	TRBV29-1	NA	TGCAGCGTGCAGACAGCTAGCACAGATACGCAGTATTTT	CSVQTASTDTQYF
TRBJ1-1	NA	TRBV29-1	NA	TGCAGCGTTGAAGACCCGAACACTGAAGCTTTCTTT	CSVEDPNTEAFF
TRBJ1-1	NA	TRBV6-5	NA	TGTGCCAGCTCCACCGGGGCCAACGTTGAAGCTTTCTTT	CASSTGANVEAFF
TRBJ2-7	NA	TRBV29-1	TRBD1	TGCAGCGTTGCGGGGGACAGGGAAATCTACGAGCAGTACTTC	CSVAGDREIYEQYF
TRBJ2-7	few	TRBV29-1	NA	TGCAGCGTTGATGGGCCGCCGTTTCTCGAGCAGTACTTC	CSVDGPPFLEQYF
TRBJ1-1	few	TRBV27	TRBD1	TGTGCCAGCAGTTCCGGGACAGGGTTAGCTTTCTTT	CASSSGTGLAFF
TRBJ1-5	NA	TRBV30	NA	TGTGCCTGGAAACAGGGAGCCCATAGCAATCAGCCCCAGCATTTT	CAWKQGAHSNQPQHF
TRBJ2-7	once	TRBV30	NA	TGTGCCTGGAGTGGGGCAGACGAGCAGTACTTC	CAWSGADEQYF
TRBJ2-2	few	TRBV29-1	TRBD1	TGCAGCGCGGGACAGACAACCGGGGAGCTGTTTTTT	CSAGQTTGELFF
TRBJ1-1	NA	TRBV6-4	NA	TGTGCCAGCAGTGACGGTCAGCGTGAAGCTTTCTTT	CASSDGQREAFF
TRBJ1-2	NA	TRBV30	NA	TGTGCCTGGAGTCCCGCGGATGGCTACACCTTC	CAWSPADGYTF
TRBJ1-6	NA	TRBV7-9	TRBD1	TGTGCCAGCAGCTTGGGACAGCGAAGTTCACCCCTCCACTTT	CASSLGQRSSPLHF
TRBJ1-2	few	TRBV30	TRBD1	TGTGCCGCCCAAGGGGGACAGGCAAGATTAGATGGCTACACCTTC	CAAQGGQARLDGYTF
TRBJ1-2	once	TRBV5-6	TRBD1	TGTGCCAGCAGCTTGGGACAGGGCGGGAGTGGCTACACCTTC	CASSLGQGGSGYTF
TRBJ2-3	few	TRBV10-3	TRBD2	TGTGCCATCAGTGAGTCCGTAGCGGGGGAGGGAGATACGCAGTATTTT	CAISESVAGEGDTQYF
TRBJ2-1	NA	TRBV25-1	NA	TGTGCCAGCGTCCAGGGGTCAATCGACAATGAGCAGTTCTTC	CASVQGSIDNEQFF
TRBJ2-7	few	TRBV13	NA	TGTGCCAGCAGCTTTGGACACCTCTACGAGCAGTACTTC	CASSFGHLYEQYF